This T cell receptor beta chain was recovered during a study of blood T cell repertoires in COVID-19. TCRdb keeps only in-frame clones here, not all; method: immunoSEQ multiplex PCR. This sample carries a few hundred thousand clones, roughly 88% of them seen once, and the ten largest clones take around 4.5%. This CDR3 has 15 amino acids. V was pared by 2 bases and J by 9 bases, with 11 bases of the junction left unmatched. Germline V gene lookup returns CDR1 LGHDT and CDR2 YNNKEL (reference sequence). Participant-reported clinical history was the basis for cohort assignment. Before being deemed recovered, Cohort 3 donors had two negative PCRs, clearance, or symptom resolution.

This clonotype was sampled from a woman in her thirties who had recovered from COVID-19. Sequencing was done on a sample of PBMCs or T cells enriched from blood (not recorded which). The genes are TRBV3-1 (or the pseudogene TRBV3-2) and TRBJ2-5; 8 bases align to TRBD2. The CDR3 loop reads CASSQMSGRGGPQYF. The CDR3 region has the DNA TGTGCCAGCAGCCAAATGAGCGGGAGAGGTGGTCCCCAGTACTTC.